This T cell receptor (beta chain) was retrieved from a study of response to subunit inactivated influenza vaccine. In this sample, this clonotype turned up a few times. Its antigen is undetermined. TCRdb reanalysed the RT-PCR reads using MiXCR and keeps one entry per CDR3 protein. The sample consists of hundreds of thousands of distinct CDR3 sequences, around 13% of them appearing once. General observations from the study: The authors offered the suggestion that each seasonal influenza vaccination recruits few new T cells.

This CDR3 has 15 amino acids. J was trimmed by 0 bases and V by 4 bases; bases with no gene match: 4. In germline, CDR1 is MNHEY, CDR2 SVGAGI. The rearrangement uses TRBV6-5 and TRBJ2-7; TRBD2 agrees at 9 bases. The sequence was obtained from a man aged 45-60 years who received an inactivated influenza vaccine. The specimen comprised PBMCs from blood, sampled 14 days before vaccination. The chain's CDR3 is CASSSGTSNSYEQYF. Written as DNA, the CDR3 is TGTGCCAGCAGTTCGGGGACTAGCAACTCCTACGAGCAGTACTTC.